This record covers a single T cell receptor beta chain. Its antigen is undetermined. Other DNA sequences within the sample encode an identical CDR3. The sample is drawn from a study of cytomegalovirus exposure and HLA in healthy donors. General observations from the study: A further, later analysis showed that HLA-associated TCR beta chains (compared with equally common others) were more clonally expanded.

The V gene lost 5 bases and the J gene lost 5 bases, with 13 bases spanning the gap. This CDR3 is 13 amino acids long. CDR1 SGHVS and CDR2 FNYEAQ come from the germline V gene. Primers: 60 Vbeta forward and 13 Jbeta reverse. Assay: immunoSEQ multiplex PCR; the TCRdb copy retains only in-frame clones and omits some. Found here are 60,000 to 65,000 clones, roughly 86% of them singletons; the top ten hold roughly 1.4%. The source is a man aged 18-30 years in good health and CMV-seronegative. The V call is TRBV7-6, the J call TRBJ2-7, with a weak D call TRBD2 (5 bases). The sample was PBMCs. CDR3 coding DNA: TGTGCCAGCAGCCTACCGGGGAGCAACGAGCAGTACTTC. Protein product: CASSLPGSNEQYF.